This TCR beta chain came from a study of cytomegalovirus exposure and HLA in healthy donors. General study points: While the bulk of TCR sequences proved rare, some public TCRs turned up in many donors. It was reported that the classifier diagnosed cytomegalovirus status with high specificity and sensitivity in both the original and validation cohorts.

Remarks on this clone: Antigen specificity is unknown.

The CDR3 runs 15 residues. J gave up 0 bases and V 2 bases, and 5 bases lay outside the gene matches. Germline V CDR1 and CDR2: SGDLS, YYNGEE. A multiplex PCR was run with 60 Vbeta primers and 13 Jbeta primers. Using immunoSEQ multiplex PCR, the repertoire was profiled, and TCRdb retains in-frame clones only, with some absent. The sample holds 120,000 to 150,000 clones, less than 65% seen once. The receptor comes from a young woman in good health and CMV-seropositive. This rearrangement joins TRBV9 to TRBJ2-7; 7 bases align to TRBD2. Material for sequencing was PBMCs. The CDR3 protein is CASSVQPGGSYEQYF. CDR3 nucleotides: TGTGCCAGCAGCGTGCAACCGGGGGGCTCCTACGAGCAGTACTTC.